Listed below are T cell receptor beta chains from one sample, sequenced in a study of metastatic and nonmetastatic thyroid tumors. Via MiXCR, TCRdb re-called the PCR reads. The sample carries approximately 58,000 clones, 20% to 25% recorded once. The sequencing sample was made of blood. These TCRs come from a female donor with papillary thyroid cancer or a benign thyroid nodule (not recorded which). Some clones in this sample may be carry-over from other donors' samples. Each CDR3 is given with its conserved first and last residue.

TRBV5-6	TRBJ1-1	CASSLLGQSSNPEAFF
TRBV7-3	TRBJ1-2	CASSQVSDKLPMSYTF
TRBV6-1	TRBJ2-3	CASSPWASPTDTQYF
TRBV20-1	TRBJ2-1	CSAKTSGRFWSYNEQFF
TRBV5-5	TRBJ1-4	CASSLSVTSTNEKLFF
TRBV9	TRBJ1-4	CASTGSNEKLFF
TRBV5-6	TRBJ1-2	CASSQNARDSIYGYTF
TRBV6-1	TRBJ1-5	CASSAHTNQPQHF
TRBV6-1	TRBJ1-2	CASSRDRAGGYTF
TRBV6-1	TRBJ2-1	CARIPTPDTSYNEQFF
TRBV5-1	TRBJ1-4	CSSSLEMFHEKLFF
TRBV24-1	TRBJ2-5	CATSGGTTGQETQYF
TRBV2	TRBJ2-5	CASSERGPTSGPRETQYF
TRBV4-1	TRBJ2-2	CASSQGHNTGELFF
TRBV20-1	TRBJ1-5	CSATDGLEGPQHF
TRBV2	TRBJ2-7	CASSAGGAQYF
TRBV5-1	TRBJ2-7	CASSINGPPYEQYF
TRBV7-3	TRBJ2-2	CASSNNLLAGGPGGELFF
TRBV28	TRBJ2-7	CASSLWGREDYEQYF
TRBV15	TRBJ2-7	CASSRDRGLEYF
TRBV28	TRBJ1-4	CASTGGGGLGAWEKLFF
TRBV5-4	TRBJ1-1	CASSLGLQEAFF
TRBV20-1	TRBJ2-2	CSAISPHPGELFF
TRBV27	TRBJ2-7	CASSLSLAGEYEQYF
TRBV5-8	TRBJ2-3	CASRRSGRGVDTQYF
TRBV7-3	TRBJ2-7	CASSLNQGRSYEQYF
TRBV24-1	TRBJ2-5	CATSDTRAYYQETQYF
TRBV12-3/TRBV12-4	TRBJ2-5	CASSPKLAGDPETQYF
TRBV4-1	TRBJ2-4	CASSPPFGTLRVQYF
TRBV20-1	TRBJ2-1	CSALIAGGPLFF
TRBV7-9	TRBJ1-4	CASIPTGPNEKLFF
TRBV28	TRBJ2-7	CASTFEGRAYEQYF
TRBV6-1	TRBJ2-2	CASMGQVYDGELFF
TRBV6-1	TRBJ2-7	CASSVLYNSYEQYF
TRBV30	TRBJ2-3	CAWSRPGTGADTQYF
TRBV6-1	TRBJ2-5	CASSPPGASETQYF
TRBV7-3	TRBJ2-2	CASSSDYRELFF
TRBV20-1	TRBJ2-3	CSAHRLADFTNTQYF
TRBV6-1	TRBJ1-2	CASTEDVNYGYSF
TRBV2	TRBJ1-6	CASRVSYNSPLHF
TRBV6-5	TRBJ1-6	CASSYRGSYNSPLHF
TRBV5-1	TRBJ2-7	CASSGQGQTNAQYF
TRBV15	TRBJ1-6	CATSREGYNSPLHF
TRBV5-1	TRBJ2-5	CAISSPGQGYQVTQYF
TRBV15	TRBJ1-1	CATSRGYGNTEAFF
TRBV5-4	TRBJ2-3	CASSPRDRSTDTQYF
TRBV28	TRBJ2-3	CASSAGQVTDTQYF
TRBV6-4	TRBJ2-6	CASSGRGVSGANVLTF
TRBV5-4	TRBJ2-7	CASSRTASNYEHDF
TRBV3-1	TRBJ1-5	CASSLGRDQPQHF